This passage covers 7 T cell receptor beta chains from one sample sequenced in a study of a mutant IDH1 vaccine in newly diagnosed glioma. No antigen has been assigned to these receptors. Profiled with immunoSEQ multiplex PCR; TCRdb holds only in-frame clones, not every one. Among fewer than 70,000 clones listed, 85% to 90% were seen once. Time point specified: week 5, during vaccination. Doses consisted of 300 ug of mutant IDH1 20-mer peptide each, paired with topical imiquimod. The sequenced sample was PBMCs, obtained from a glioma patient whose treatment included an IDH1 peptide vaccine. These receptors came from a woman between 40 and 55 years old with glioma.

The chain's CDR3 is CASRQTGSETQYF. DNA of the CDR3: TGCGCCAGCAGGCAGACGGGTTCCGAGACCCAGTACTTC. V gene TRBV5-1 combines with J gene TRBJ2-5, with unresolved D. Germline loops: CDR1 SGHRS, CDR2 YFSETQ. This CDR3 spans 13 amino acids. The V and J ends lost 5 bases and 5 bases respectively, with 13 bases between them. The whole variable domain, filled in from reference TRBV5-1 and TRBJ2-5, reads KAGVTQTPRYLIKTRGQQVTLSCSPISGHRSVSWYQQTPGQGLQFLFEYFSETQRNKGNFPGRFSGRQFSNSRSEMNVSTLELGDSALYLCASRQTGSETQYFGPGTRLLVL.

On this clone itself: A read error may account for a junction end that differs from germline. The chain carries TRBV2 and TRBJ2-7; 8 positions agree with TRBD1. The CDR3 contains 13 residues. Germline assignment: CDR1 SNHLY and CDR2 FYNNEI. The CDR3 loop reads CASGDRGIYEQYF. The CDR3 DNA reads TGTGCCAGCGGTGACAGGGGTATCTACGAGCAGTACTTC.

V is TRBV11-2 and J is TRBJ1-4; 9 bases agree with TRBD1. With 5 bases clipped from V and 7 bases from J, the junction kept 5 bases outside the gene matches. Germline CDR1 reads SGHAT; CDR2 reads FQNNGV. This CDR3 spans 14 amino acids. The CDR3 here is CASSLTGGLEKLFF. CDR3 sequence (DNA): TGTGCCAGCAGCCTTACAGGGGGCCTTGAAAAACTGTTTTTT.

The chain carries TRBV28 and TRBJ1-1, with 9 nucleotides matching TRBD1. V trimming: 9 bases; J trimming: 7 bases; junction bases outside the gene matches: 12. The V gene's germline CDR1 is MDHEN and CDR2 SYDVKM. The CDR3 runs to 14 residues. This chain's CDR3 is CASPYSLTGGEAFF. CDR3 coding DNA: TGTGCCAGTCCGTACTCCCTGACAGGGGGTGAAGCTTTCTTT.

The chain employs TRBV6-1 and TRBJ1-1, with 7 bases identical to TRBD1. Trimming at V came to 6 bases and at J to 2 bases, leaving 9 bases not matched to a gene. Germline lookup yields CDR1 MNHNS and CDR2 SASEGT. The CDR3 sequence is 15 residues long. The CDR3 reads CASRRDSWDNTEAFF. For the CDR3, the DNA is TGTGCCAGCAGACGGGACAGTTGGGACAACACTGAAGCTTTCTTT.

This sequence joins TRBV5-3 and TRBJ2-1; no clear D. TRBV5-3 qualifies as an ORF whose function is uncertain. The germline V and J ends were trimmed by 0 bases and 9 bases, with 16 bases remaining between them. CDR3 size: 15 residues. CDR3 bases: TGTGCCAGAAGCTTGGCAGGCCCCCTTCTGCGTGAGCAGTTCTTC. It yields the protein CARSLAGPLLREQFF.

This chain joins TRBV6-6 and TRBJ2-7; 9 nucleotides line up with TRBD2. V was pared by 0 bases and J by 2 bases, with 5 bases of the junction left unmatched. Germline-derived CDR1 and CDR2 are MNHNY and SVGAGI (reference sequence). CDR3 length equals 16 residues. DNA of the CDR3: TGTGCCAGCAGTTACTCAGTTCAGCGGGGGGCCTACGAGCAGTACTTC. Amino acids: CASSYSVQRGAYEQYF.